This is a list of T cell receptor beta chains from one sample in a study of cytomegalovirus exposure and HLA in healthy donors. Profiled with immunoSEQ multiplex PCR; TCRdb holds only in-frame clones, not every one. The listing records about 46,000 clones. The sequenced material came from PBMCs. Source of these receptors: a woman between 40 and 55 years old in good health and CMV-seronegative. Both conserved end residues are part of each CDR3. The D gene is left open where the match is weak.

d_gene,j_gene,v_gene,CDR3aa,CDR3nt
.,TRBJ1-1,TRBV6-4,CASSRQAEDTEAFF,TGTGCCAGCTCCAGACAGGCAGAGGACACCGAAGCTTTCTTT
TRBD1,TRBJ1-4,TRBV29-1,CSVGTAYNEKLFF,TGCAGCGTCGGGACAGCGTATAATGAAAAACTGTTTTTT
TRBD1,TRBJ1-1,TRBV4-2,CASSQDQGAATEAFF,TGTGCCAGCAGCCAAGATCAGGGGGCGGCCACTGAAGCTTTCTTT
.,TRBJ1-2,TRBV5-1,CASSLAPGYGYTF,TGCGCCAGCAGCTTGGCACCCGGCTATGGCTACACCTTC
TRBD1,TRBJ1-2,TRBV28,CASSWDRGSYGYTF,TGTGCCAGCAGTTGGGACAGGGGTAGTTATGGCTACACCTTC
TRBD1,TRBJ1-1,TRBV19,CASLRGQGLAEAFF,TGTGCCAGTTTGCGGGGACAGGGGCTCGCTGAAGCTTTCTTT
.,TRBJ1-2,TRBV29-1,CSVGQPGDYGYTF,TGCAGCGTTGGACAGCCGGGCGACTATGGCTACACCTTC
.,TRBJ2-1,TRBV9,CASSHGNGDNEQFF,TGTGCCAGCAGCCACGGGAACGGGGACAATGAGCAGTTCTTC
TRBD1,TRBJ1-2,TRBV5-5,CASRKPGGAGGYTF,TGTGCCAGCAGAAAGCCAGGGGGCGCGGGTGGCTACACCTTC
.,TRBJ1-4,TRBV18,CASAPASGPLSEKLFF,TGTGCCAGCGCACCTGCGTCAGGGCCTTTGAGTGAAAAACTGTTTTTT
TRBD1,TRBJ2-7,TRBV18,CASSGVGQGDEQYF,TGTGCCAGCTCCGGTGTGGGACAGGGGGACGAGCAGTACTTC
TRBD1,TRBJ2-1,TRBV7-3,CASSLKGAGNEQFF,TGTGCCAGCAGCTTAAAGGGGGCTGGAAATGAGCAGTTCTTC
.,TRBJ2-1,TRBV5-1,CASSPSTFSSSYNEQFF,TGCGCCAGCAGCCCATCGACATTTTCGAGCTCCTACAATGAGCAGTTCTTC
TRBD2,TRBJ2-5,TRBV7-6,CASSSGNLGGATQYF,TGTGCCAGCAGCTCCGGGAACCTGGGAGGGGCGACCCAGTACTTC
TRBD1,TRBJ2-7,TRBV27,CASSLRPPDRGPYEQYF,TGTGCCAGCAGTTTACGCCCCCCGGACAGGGGCCCCTACGAGCAGTACTTC
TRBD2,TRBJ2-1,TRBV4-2,CASSQAGLESYNEQFF,TGTGCCAGCAGCCAAGCCGGACTAGAGTCCTACAATGAGCAGTTCTTC
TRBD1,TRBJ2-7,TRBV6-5,CASSPTGASAYEQYF,TGTGCCAGCAGTCCTACAGGGGCCAGCGCCTACGAGCAGTACTTC